This T cell receptor beta chain was sequenced during a study of cytomegalovirus exposure and HLA in healthy donors. Study-level points and caveats: Several of the most significant clusters appeared linked to common viral pathogens, based on a later analysis.

Use of 60 Vbeta and 13 Jbeta primers characterized the PCR. Assay used: immunoSEQ multiplex PCR; TCRdb lists only in-frame clones, some missing. The repertoire holds some 190,000 clones, with around 79% as singletons. As for this clone: Its target is not known.

V dropped 5 bases and J dropped 9 bases, with 20 bases sitting between them. This CDR3 region has 15 residues. Germline V gene lookup returns CDR1 SEHNR and CDR2 FQNEAQ (reference sequence). The sequenced sample was PBMCs. The TCR was taken from a woman between 45 and 65 years old in good health and CMV-seronegative. The V gene is TRBV7-9, the J gene TRBJ2-1; D is perhaps TRBD1 (7 bases). CDR3: CASSQGGAGGGEQFF. In nucleotides, the CDR3 is TGTGCCAGCAGCCAGGGTGGGGCAGGGGGAGGTGAGCAGTTCTTC. The full variable domain, in which reference TRBV7-9 and TRBJ2-1 provide the parts outside the CDR3, is DTGVSQNPRHKITKRGQNVTFRCDPISEHNRLYWYRQTLGQGPEFLTYFQNEAQLEKSRLLSDRFSAERPKGSFSTLEIQRTEQGDSAMYLCASSQGGAGGGEQFFGPGTRLTVL.